These T cell receptor beta chains were read from a single sample in a study of spatial heterogeneity in lung cancer. TCRdb called the 5' RACE reads again in MiXCR, with one record for every CDR3 protein. The profile shows 39,000 or so distinct CDR3 sequences, under 12% of them singletons. Material: PBMCs, obtained at follow-up. Every receptor here comes from a female donor with early-stage non-small cell lung cancer. Each CDR3 is given with its conserved first and last residue. Each record gives: clone size, D gene, V gene, J gene, CDR3 DNA, CDR3 protein. The D gene is left open where the match is weak. Only some rows state a clone size, as once, few, many or a class for expanded clones.

clone size: medium-sized
D gene: TRBD1
V gene: TRBV12-3/TRBV12-4
J gene: TRBJ1-2
CDR3 DNA: TGTGCCAGCAGCACGACAGGGGACGGCTACACCTTC
CDR3 protein: CASSTTGDGYTF

clone size: .
D gene: TRBD2
V gene: TRBV5-1
J gene: TRBJ2-7
CDR3 DNA: TGCGCCAGCAGCTTGGCCCCGACTAGCGGGAGATCCTACGAGCAGTACTTC
CDR3 protein: CASSLAPTSGRSYEQYF

clone size: many
D gene: .
V gene: TRBV18
J gene: TRBJ2-3
CDR3 DNA: TGTGCCAGCTCACCTTACGCGGGCAAGGTAACAGATACGCAGTATTTT
CDR3 protein: CASSPYAGKVTDTQYF

clone size: many
D gene: .
V gene: TRBV27
J gene: TRBJ1-1
CDR3 DNA: TGTGCCAGCAGTTCCCGGATGAACACTGAAGCTTTCTTT
CDR3 protein: CASSSRMNTEAFF

clone size: .
D gene: TRBD1
V gene: TRBV7-2
J gene: TRBJ1-2
CDR3 DNA: TGTGCCAGCAGCTGGGACAGGGACCTACATACTAACTATGGCTACACCTTC
CDR3 protein: CASSWDRDLHTNYGYTF

clone size: .
D gene: .
V gene: TRBV10-3
J gene: TRBJ2-2
CDR3 DNA: TGTGCCATCGGTTCCGGGGAGCTGTTTTTT
CDR3 protein: CAIGSGELFF

clone size: many
D gene: .
V gene: TRBV6-5
J gene: TRBJ2-1
CDR3 DNA: TGTGCCAGCAGTTACCCCGGGGCGAATGAGCAGTTCTTC
CDR3 protein: CASSYPGANEQFF

clone size: many
D gene: .
V gene: TRBV7-6
J gene: TRBJ2-7
CDR3 DNA: TGTGCCAGCAGCTCTATTTCGTACGAGCAGTACTTC
CDR3 protein: CASSSISYEQYF

clone size: .
D gene: .
V gene: TRBV9
J gene: TRBJ2-5
CDR3 DNA: TGTGCCAGCAGCGCTCTGACTGAGACCCAGTACTTC
CDR3 protein: CASSALTETQYF

clone size: .
D gene: .
V gene: TRBV5-1
J gene: TRBJ2-2
CDR3 DNA: TGCGCCAGCAGGGACGAGGGGCCGGGGGAGCTGTTTTTT
CDR3 protein: CASRDEGPGELFF

clone size: many
D gene: TRBD2
V gene: TRBV5-1
J gene: TRBJ2-7
CDR3 DNA: TGCGCCAGCAGCTTGGCCGGAGCGGGAGACCTCTACGAGCAGTACTTC
CDR3 protein: CASSLAGAGDLYEQYF

clone size: few
D gene: TRBD1
V gene: TRBV28
J gene: TRBJ2-7
CDR3 DNA: TGTGACAGGGGTCACTACGAGCAGTACTTC
CDR3 protein: CDRGHYEQYF

clone size: .
D gene: .
V gene: TRBV6-1
J gene: TRBJ1-2
CDR3 DNA: TGTGCCAGCAGTGACGGTCCGGCGGGCATAAACTATGGCTACACCTTC
CDR3 protein: CASSDGPAGINYGYTF

clone size: .
D gene: .
V gene: TRBV3-1
J gene: TRBJ2-3
CDR3 DNA: TGTGCCAGCAGCCTGTCGGGGGCAAAAAGAAGGGATACGCAGTATTTT
CDR3 protein: CASSLSGAKRRDTQYF

clone size: few
D gene: .
V gene: TRBV7-9
J gene: TRBJ2-1
CDR3 DNA: TGTGCCAGCAGCCGAAACAGTTACAATGAGCAGTTCTTC
CDR3 protein: CASSRNSYNEQFF

clone size: many
D gene: TRBD2
V gene: TRBV10-2
J gene: TRBJ2-3
CDR3 DNA: TGCGCCAGCAGAGCGGGGGTGACAGATACGCAGTATTTT
CDR3 protein: CASRAGVTDTQYF

clone size: .
D gene: .
V gene: TRBV20-1
J gene: TRBJ2-1
CDR3 DNA: TGCAGTGCTATGGACCAGACCAATGAGCAGTTCTTC
CDR3 protein: CSAMDQTNEQFF

clone size: many
D gene: .
V gene: TRBV7-8
J gene: TRBJ2-1
CDR3 DNA: TGTGCCAGCAGCCCACTGACAGGGACGGGGGATGAGCAGTTCTTC
CDR3 protein: CASSPLTGTGDEQFF

clone size: .
D gene: .
V gene: TRBV28
J gene: TRBJ1-1
CDR3 DNA: TGTGCCAGCAGTTTGGTACAGTCGAACACTGAAGCTTTCTTT
CDR3 protein: CASSLVQSNTEAFF

clone size: few
D gene: .
V gene: TRBV20-1
J gene: TRBJ2-3
CDR3 DNA: TGCAGTGCTAGAGATCCTTCCAGCAGCACAGATACGCAGTATTTT
CDR3 protein: CSARDPSSSTDTQYF